The source of this T cell receptor beta chain is a study of T cell responses to AZD1222 COVID-19 vaccine. Study outcomes and limitations: Mapped onto spike, vaccine-associated CD4 TCRs spanned it and were dominant at 160-218 and 743-854. Clonal diversity was possibly underestimated, and white British individuals and females predominated among donors.

Clones were read by immunoSEQ multiplex PCR, and TCRdb kept only the in-frame ones, dropping some. This table holds approximately 150,000 clones, 70% to 90% found once. The CDR3 has 13 amino acids. CDR1 is MNHEY and CDR2 is SVGAGI in the germline V gene. V was clipped by 8 bases and J by 4 bases, with 12 bases between them. In this sample, this clone turned up once. Its antigen is still unknown. The clonotype was recovered from an adult who received the MenACWY meningococcal vaccine as a control. The V and J genes are TRBV6-5 and TRBJ1-5; D unclear. This material consisted of peripheral blood, taken 28 days after the second dose of the MenACWY control vaccine. The CDR3 loop reads CASSRAPNQPQHF. The CDR3 region has the DNA TGTGCCAGCTCTCGGGCACCGAATCAGCCCCAGCATTTT.